Below are 29 T cell receptor beta chains sequenced from a single sample in a study of blood T cell repertoires in COVID-19 (TCRdb year 2020). Library generation was performed with the immunoSEQ multiplex PCR assay. The table was pulled from immuneACCESS by TCRdb, which kept in-frame rearrangements only. Such tables lose some clones; where checked, under half of the loss comes from unresolved V genes, and the rest has no known cause. The sample has 120,000 or so clones on record, roughly 90% of them singletons. Around 7.3% of the sample rests with the top ten. The source material was peripheral blood. The receptors shown here come from a man aged 45-65 years with acute or convalescent COVID-19.

The chain combines TRBV29-1 with TRBJ2-2; the match to TRBD1 covers 8 bases. Losses at the gene ends were 7 bases for V and 4 bases for J; bases not matched to a gene: 8. CDR3 length: 14 amino acids. Germline V gene sequence: CDR1 SQVTM, CDR2 ANQGSEA. The CDR3 region has the DNA TGCAGCGCCCGGACAGGGTCTATCACCGGGGAGCTGTTTTTT. Its translation: CSARTGSITGELFF.

The chain recombines TRBV19 with TRBJ2-2; 7 positions match TRBD2. The V and J ends lost 5 bases and 2 bases, in that order; junction bases with no gene match: 5. The CDR3 extends over 15 amino acids. Germline CDR1 LNHDA, CDR2 SQIVND (reference sequence). CDR3 sequence: CASSQLADNTGELFF. The CDR3 DNA sequence: TGTGCCAGTAGTCAGCTAGCGGATAACACCGGGGAGCTGTTTTTT.

The gene calls are TRBV30 and TRBJ2-3; D remains ambiguous. In germline, CDR1 is GTSNPN, CDR2 SVGIG (reference sequence). CDR3 length equals 13 residues. V was shortened by 1 base and J by 3 bases, with 8 bases between the two germline ends. In DNA, the CDR3 is TGTGCCTGGAGTGGTCCTCCGACAGATACGCAGTATTTT. Protein product: CAWSGPPTDTQYF. The variable domain in full, completed from reference TRBV30 and TRBJ2-3, reads SQTIHQWPATLVQPVGSPLSLECTVEGTSNPNLYWYRQAAGRGLQLLFYSVGIGQISSEVPQNLSASRPQDRQFILSSKKLLLSDSGFYLCAWSGPPTDTQYFGPGTRLTVL.

The chain couples TRBV14 to TRBJ2-4, with a tentative D call TRBD1 (5 bases). Trimming took 4 bases from V and 1 from J, leaving 14 bases between them. The CDR3 has 16 amino acids. Germline V lookup: CDR1 SGHDN, CDR2 FVKESK. The CDR3 protein is CASSPGPPWAKNIQYF. DNA of the CDR3: TGTGCCAGCAGCCCAGGGCCCCCTTGGGCCAAAAACATTCAGTACTTC.

The chain carries TRBV11-2 and TRBJ2-3, with 9 bases identical to TRBD1. The CDR3 is made up of 16 amino acids. CDR1 SGHAT and CDR2 FQNNGV come from the germline V gene. J gave up 0 bases and V 1 base, and 2 bases lay outside the gene matches. CDR3 region: CASSLAGTGSTDTQYF. CDR3 DNA: TGTGCCAGCAGCTTAGCCGGGACAGGGAGCACAGATACGCAGTATTTT.

This sequence joins TRBV5-6 and TRBJ2-1, with D unclear. The length of the CDR3 is 13 residues. Trimming removed 0 bases at V and 8 bases at J, with 9 bases between. CDR1 is SGHDT, CDR2 YYEEEE, per germline. The CDR3 DNA reads as TGTGCCAGCAGCTTGGTGCTACGGGATGAGCAGTTCTTC. Protein product: CASSLVLRDEQFF.

The chain joins TRBV19 to TRBJ2-3; 14 bases are shared with TRBD2. The CDR3 extends over 16 amino acids. V shed 4 bases and J 6 bases; nucleotides not matched to a gene: 6. Germline V lookup: CDR1 LNHDA, CDR2 SQIVND (reference sequence). This chain's CDR3 is CASSTPGLAGADTQYF. CDR3 sequence (DNA): TGTGCCAGTAGTACCCCGGGACTAGCGGGAGCTGATACGCAGTATTTT.

This rearrangement joins TRBV7-9 to TRBJ1-1; 8 bases line up with TRBD1. The CDR3 is made up of 14 amino acids. Germline V CDR1 and CDR2: SEHNR, FQNEAQ (reference sequence). The J segment lost 3 bases and the V segment lost 6 bases, leaving 6 bases of the junction unmatched. CDR3 sequence reads: CASSPWTGHTEAFF. For the CDR3, the DNA is TGTGCCAGCAGTCCGTGGACAGGGCACACTGAAGCTTTCTTT.

Here the CDR3 reads CASSPRDRVNTEAFF. CDR3 in DNA: TGTGCCAGCAGCCCACGGGACAGAGTGAACACTGAAGCTTTCTTT. V usage is TRBV7-8 and J usage is TRBJ1-1, with TRBD1 matching 7 bases. Germline V gene lookup returns CDR1 SGHVS and CDR2 FQNEAQ. J lost 0 bases, V lost 5 bases, and 6 bases had no gene match. This CDR3 comprises 15 residues.

This clone was found once. The rearrangement links TRBV27 to TRBJ1-2, with TRBD1 matching over 9 bases. V lost 7 bases and J lost 8; bases outside the gene matches: 14. The CDR3 loop spans 15 amino acids. Per germline, CDR1 MNHEY and CDR2 SMNVEV (reference sequence). CDR3 in DNA: TGTGCCAGCAAAGGACAGGGGCCTACGAACTTCGGCTACACCTTC. Translating it yields CASKGQGPTNFGYTF.

The genes are TRBV9 and TRBJ1-2; TRBD1 matches 7 bases. Trimming at V came to 0 bases and at J to 5 bases, leaving 4 bases not matched to a gene. The CDR3 runs to 14 residues. Germline values: CDR1 SGDLS, CDR2 YYNGEE. CDR3 amino acids: CASSVGGDSYGYTF. The CDR3 DNA reads as TGTGCCAGCAGCGTAGGGGGGGACAGTTATGGCTACACCTTC. Full variable domain (rest looked up from reference TRBV9 and TRBJ1-2): DSGVTQTPKHLITATGQRVTLRCSPRSGDLSVYWYQQSLDQGLQFLIQYYNGEERAKGNILERFSAQQFPDLHSELNLSSLELGDSALYFCASSVGGDSYGYTFGSGTRLTVV.

The chain links TRBV25-1 to TRBJ2-3; 10 positions agree with TRBD2. Losses at the gene ends were 8 bases for V and 1 base for J; bases not matched to a gene: 6. This CDR3 comprises 15 residues. CDR1 and CDR2 (germline): MGHDK, SYGVNS. The chain's CDR3 is CASASSGSGTDTQYF. The CDR3 DNA reads as TGTGCCAGCGCCTCTAGCGGGAGCGGCACAGATACGCAGTATTTT.

The rearrangement uses TRBV19 and TRBJ1-2; 10 bases fit TRBD1. The CDR3 is made up of 14 amino acids. J lost 7 bases, V lost 3 bases, and 5 bases had no gene match. From germline, CDR1 is LNHDA and CDR2 SQIVND (reference sequence). Here the CDR3 DNA reads TGTGCCAGTAGTATCTCCGGGACAGGGGCTGGCTACACCTTC. The encoded protein is CASSISGTGAGYTF. Full variable domain (missing parts from reference TRBV19 and TRBJ1-2): DGGITQSPKYLFRKEGQNVTLSCEQNLNHDAMYWYRQDPGQGLRLIYYSQIVNDFQKGDIAEGYSVSREKKESFPLTVTSAQKNPTAFYLCASSISGTGAGYTFGSGTRLTVV.

The chain joins TRBV3-1 (or the pseudogene TRBV3-2) to TRBJ2-7; the D gene is possibly TRBD2 (5 bases). The germline gives CDR1 LGHDT, CDR2 YNNKEL (reference sequence). V was cut by 3 bases and J by 3 bases, with 15 bases left in between. The CDR3 spans 15 residues. The CDR3: CASSQDPGTNYEQYF. In nucleotides, the CDR3 is TGTGCCAGCAGCCAGGACCCGGGAACCAACTACGAGCAGTACTTC.

The chain is built from TRBV4-2 and TRBJ2-7, with D maybe TRBD2 (5 bases). The V end was cut by 3 bases, the J end by 6 bases, with 9 bases between. Germline V gene sequence: CDR1 LGHNA, CDR2 YNFKEQ. This CDR3 spans 12 amino acids. CDR3 loop: CASSHRGGEQYF. For the CDR3, the DNA is TGTGCCAGCAGCCATCGAGGAGGCGAGCAGTACTTC.

V gene TRBV6-2 or TRBV6-3 combines with J gene TRBJ2-7, with 13 bases aligning to TRBD2. The J segment lost 0 bases and the V segment lost 4 bases, leaving 3 bases of the junction unmatched. Germline lookup yields CDR1 MNHEY and CDR2 SVGEGT. This CDR3 region has 16 residues. The DNA of the CDR3 is TGTGCCAGCAGTTGGACTAGCGGGAGAATCTCCTACGAGCAGTACTTC. The encoded protein is CASSWTSGRISYEQYF.

The rearrangement uses TRBV14 and TRBJ2-1; 8 nucleotides agree with TRBD2. Germline CDR1 is SGHDN and CDR2 is FVKESK. The CDR3 is 16 residues long. The trim removed 1 base at V and 3 bases at J, leaving 5 bases unmatched. In DNA, the CDR3 is TGTGCCAGCAGCCAAGTCCGTAGCGGGGTCTACAATGAGCAGTTCTTC. Its translation: CASSQVRSGVYNEQFF.

The rearrangement links TRBV5-4 to TRBJ2-3; 13 nucleotides line up with TRBD2. This CDR3 has 16 residues. V gave up 4 bases and J gave up 3 bases; unmatched junction bases: 5. Germline V gene lookup returns CDR1 SGHNT and CDR2 YYREEE (reference sequence). The CDR3 DNA is TGTGCCAGCAGCCCCGCGGGACTAGCGGGAACAGATACGCAGTATTTT. This encodes CASSPAGLAGTDTQYF.

V usage is TRBV5-5 and J usage is TRBJ1-2; TRBD1 matches at 11 bases. Germline CDR1 is SGHKS and CDR2 is YYEKEE (reference sequence). The CDR3 consists of 16 residues. J lost 8 bases, V lost 3 bases, and 12 bases had no gene match. The CDR3 DNA is TGTGCCAGCAGCTATTCTCCAGGGACAGGGGGTTTCGGCTACACCTTC. As protein: CASSYSPGTGGFGYTF.

CDR3 amino acids: CASSHLRTVNSGNTIYF. The CDR3 DNA reads TGTGCCAGCAGCCACCTCAGGACAGTTAACTCTGGAAACACCATATATTTT. The V gene is TRBV14, the J gene TRBJ1-3; a possible D gene is TRBD1 (6 bases). The V gene lost 3 bases and the J gene lost 0 bases, with 15 bases spanning the gap. The CDR3 is 17 residues long. CDR1 is SGHDN, CDR2 FVKESK, per germline.

The chain uses TRBV19 and TRBJ1-5, with no clear D. The CDR3 extends over 16 amino acids. CDR1 LNHDA and CDR2 SQIVND come from the germline V gene (reference sequence). With 5 bases removed from V and 4 bases from J, the gap between germline ends came to 18 bases. Here the CDR3 DNA reads TGTGCCAGTAGTTTAACTTTTGCGGTGGAAAATCAGCCCCAGCATTTT. It yields the protein CASSLTFAVENQPQHF.

The J gene is TRBJ1-1, the V gene TRBV5-1, with TRBD1 matching 9 bases. Germline-derived CDR1 and CDR2 are SGHRS and YFSETQ. The V gene end was trimmed by 4 bases and the J gene end by 1 base; junction bases not matched to a gene: 8. The CDR3 contains 16 residues. This CDR3 reads CASSRETGGGNTEAFF. DNA for the CDR3: TGCGCCAGCAGCCGGGAGACAGGGGGTGGGAACACTGAAGCTTTCTTT.

The V gene is TRBV6-6, the J gene TRBJ1-4; 10 bases agree with TRBD1. CDR1 is MNHNY, CDR2 SVGAGI, per germline (reference sequence). The CDR3 runs to 14 residues. The V gene end was trimmed by 6 bases and the J gene end by 7 bases; junction bases not matched to a gene: 5. The CDR3 coding sequence is TGTGCCAGCAGCCAAGACAGGGGGCCTGAAAAACTGTTTTTT. Its protein is CASSQDRGPEKLFF.

This clone came up once. The chain is built from TRBV4-2 and TRBJ2-7; 7 bases are shared with TRBD2. The CDR3 is made up of 15 amino acids. V was clipped by 1 base and J by 3 bases; unmatched bases: 6. Germline CDR1 and CDR2: LGHNA and YNFKEQ. CDR3: CASSQVLAERYEQYF. DNA of the CDR3: TGTGCCAGCAGCCAAGTTCTAGCGGAGCGCTACGAGCAGTACTTC.

In its sample, this clone was seen a few times. The chain couples TRBV2 to TRBJ1-6; no reliable D call. The germline gives CDR1 SNHLY, CDR2 FYNNEI. This CDR3 is 15 amino acids long. The ends were cut back, 1 base at V and 7 bases at J, with 11 bases in the middle. CDR3 sequence (DNA): TGTGCCAGCAGTGAAGGGGCAGCGGGCAATTCACCCCTCCACTTT. Translated, it gives CASSEGAAGNSPLHF.

J is TRBJ2-3 and V is TRBV5-1, with TRBD2 identical over 9 bases. The junction had 15 bases not matched to a gene; V was cut back by 2 bases and J by 8 bases. CDR3 length: 17 residues. The V gene's germline CDR1 is SGHRS and CDR2 YFSETQ. The CDR3 coding sequence is TGCGCCAGCAGCTTTGGGGACGGGACTAGCCGGGTTGGTACGCAGTATTTT. This sequence encodes CASSFGDGTSRVGTQYF.

The chain has TRBV30 and TRBJ2-5; 7 bases align to TRBD1. The germline V gene has CDR1 GTSNPN and CDR2 SVGIG (reference sequence). The CDR3 length is 14 residues. Unmatched junction bases numbered 13, after V lost 7 bases and J lost 5 bases. The CDR3 is CALTHRGQRETQYF. CDR3 DNA sequence: TGTGCCTTAACCCACAGGGGACAGAGGGAGACCCAGTACTTC.

The chain has TRBV29-1 and TRBJ2-1, with 11 bases lining up with TRBD2. The V segment lost 2 bases and the J segment 7 bases; nucleotides outside the gene matches: 7. The germline gives CDR1 SQVTM, CDR2 ANQGSEA. The CDR3 covers 15 residues. CDR3 DNA sequence: TGCAGCGTTGAACCACTAGCGGGAGTAAGGAATGAGCAGTTCTTC. Encoded protein: CSVEPLAGVRNEQFF.

The chain employs TRBV27 and TRBJ1-2; a weak D match, TRBD1 (6 bases). The length of the CDR3 is 14 residues. Germline assignment: CDR1 MNHEY and CDR2 SMNVEV (reference sequence). V dropped 2 bases and J dropped 7 bases, with 14 bases sitting between them. The CDR3 DNA is TGTGCCAGCAGTTTAGGGGGGGCGGTTGGTGGCTACACCTTC. Protein: CASSLGGAVGGYTF.